A selection of T cell receptor beta chains follows, all from one sample in a study of blood T cell repertoires in COVID-19. Here immunoSEQ multiplex PCR was the method, and the copy in TCRdb shows in-frame clones only, minus some. This table holds 150,000 or so clones, over 75% found once. Sequenced input: PBMCs or T cells enriched from blood (not recorded which). The source of these receptors is a woman in her 50s who had recovered from COVID-19. Both conserved end residues are part of each CDR3. Each record gives: D gene, V gene, clone size, J gene, CDR3 DNA, CDR3 protein. The D gene is left open where the match is weak. Clone size, where shown, is once, few, many, or a class for clones that have expanded.

>TRBD2|TRBV4-3|-|TRBJ2-7
TGCGCCAGCAGCCAAGATTTCGGACTAGCGGGATACGAGCAGTACTTC
CASSQDFGLAGYEQYF
>TRBD2|TRBV5-4|-|TRBJ2-1
TGTGCCAGCACCTCTAGCGGGAGCGCTAAGAGCTCCTACAATGAGCAGTTCTTC
CASTSSGSAKSSYNEQFF
>-|TRBV19|-|TRBJ2-2
TGTGCCAGTTGGGGGCCCACCGGGGAGCTGTTTTTT
CASWGPTGELFF
>TRBD1|TRBV18|once|TRBJ1-2
TGTGCCAGCTCACCGACAGGGAACTATGGCTACACCTTC
CASSPTGNYGYTF
>-|TRBV10-3|-|TRBJ2-5
TGTGCCATCAGTGAGGCTACGGGAGAGGAGACCCAGTACTTC
CAISEATGEETQYF
>-|TRBV29-1|-|TRBJ2-1
TGCAGCGCTATTGGAGGAATATCCTCCTACAATGAGCAGTTCTTC
CSAIGGISSYNEQFF
>-|TRBV30|-|TRBJ1-4
TGTGCCTGGAGTACCGGGAAGATTGAAAAACTGTTTTTT
CAWSTGKIEKLFF
>TRBD1|TRBV30|few|TRBJ1-3
TGTGCCTCCGGGACAGCATACTCTGGAAACACCATATATTTT
CASGTAYSGNTIYF
>-|TRBV11-3|-|TRBJ2-2
TGTGCCAGCAGCTTTTTGGGGACAATGGCAGGGTGGACCGGGGAGCTGTTTTTT
CASSFLGTMAGWTGELFF
>TRBD1|TRBV25-1|-|TRBJ2-1
TGTGCCAGCAGTGAATCCCCCACGGCAGGGGGCGCTTACAATGAGCAGTTCTTC
CASSESPTAGGAYNEQFF
>TRBD2|TRBV12-3/TRBV12-4|-|TRBJ2-3
TGTGCCAGCAGTTTGACTAGCCGGGATACGCAGTATTTT
CASSLTSRDTQYF
>-|TRBV21-1|-|TRBJ1-1
TGTGCCAGCAGCGGGCGTGCAGTTGGCACTGAAGCTTTCTTT
CASSGRAVGTEAFF
>TRBD2|TRBV7-9|few|TRBJ2-1
TGTGCCAGCAGCCCCTGGGGGGAGGGTTGGGTCTTC
CASSPWGEGWVF
>-|TRBV7-2|-|TRBJ2-7
TGTGCCAGCAGTCCAGGAGGGAGTATCTACGAGCAGTACTTC
CASSPGGSIYEQYF
>TRBD2|TRBV18|-|TRBJ2-5
TGTGCCAGCTCAACTAGCGGGAGAGGGGAGACCCAGTACTTC
CASSTSGRGETQYF
>TRBD1|TRBV28|-|TRBJ2-5
TGTGCCAGCAGTTTTATCAGGGGGAAGTTCCAAGAGACCCAGTACTTC
CASSFIRGKFQETQYF
>-|TRBV9|-|TRBJ2-3
TGTGCCAGCAAACCCGGTGCGGAGTTCACAGATACGCAGTATTTT
CASKPGAEFTDTQYF
>-|TRBV5-1|-|TRBJ2-7
TGCGCCAGCAGACAGGGTGGAGCATACGAGCAGTACTTC
CASRQGGAYEQYF
>-|TRBV24-1|-|TRBJ1-5
TGTGCCACCAGCACAGAATATAGCAATCAGCCCCAGCATTTT
CATSTEYSNQPQHF
>-|TRBV27|-|TRBJ2-2
TGTGCCAGCATGGAAGCCCGGGGCACCGGGGAGCTGTTTTTT
CASMEARGTGELFF
>TRBD1|TRBV5-6|few|TRBJ2-7
TGTGCCAGCAGCCCTGGGACAGGAACCTCTTCAGAGCAGTACTTC
CASSPGTGTSSEQYF
>-|TRBV2|-|TRBJ2-3
TGTGCCAGCAGGGGCGAATTTAGCACAGATACGCAGTATTTT
CASRGEFSTDTQYF
>-|TRBV20-1|-|TRBJ1-1
TGCAGTGCTAGAGAGTCGGAAGCTTTCTTT
CSARESEAFF
>-|TRBV9|-|TRBJ1-1
TGTGCCAGCAGCGTAGCTATCCAGGGCCCGAACACTGAAGCTTTCTTT
CASSVAIQGPNTEAFF
>-|TRBV9|-|TRBJ2-5
TGTGCCAGCAGCGTAGGAGTAAGGGGGAGCGGGACCCAGTACTTC
CASSVGVRGSGTQYF
>-|TRBV30|-|TRBJ2-1
TGTGCCTGGAGTGTATTTGGTCGGGAGCAGTTCTTC
CAWSVFGREQFF
>-|TRBV18|-|TRBJ2-7
TGTGCCAGCTCACCACGGACAGTCTACGAGCAGTACTTC
CASSPRTVYEQYF
>TRBD2|TRBV5-1|-|TRBJ2-7
TGCGCCAGCAGCGCCGTCTCTAGCGGTAGCTACGAGCAGTACTTC
CASSAVSSGSYEQYF
>TRBD2|TRBV11-2|-|TRBJ2-5
TGTGCCAGCAGCGGGACTAGAATCCAAGAGACCCAGTACTTC
CASSGTRIQETQYF
>-|TRBV11-2|-|TRBJ1-3
TGTGCCAGCAGCTTCGAGCGGACCGTGAGCTCTGGAAACACCATATATTTT
CASSFERTVSSGNTIYF
>-|TRBV30|-|TRBJ2-7
TGTGCCTGGAGTGGTCAGGGGAACGGCGAGCAGTACTTC
CAWSGQGNGEQYF
>-|TRBV19|-|TRBJ2-2
TGTGCCAGTAGTTGGGCTGCGAACACCGGGGAGCTGTTTTTT
CASSWAANTGELFF
>-|TRBV27|-|TRBJ1-1
TGTGCCAGCAGTTTCTCTGGCCAAGAAGCTTTCTTT
CASSFSGQEAFF
>-|TRBV5-1|-|TRBJ1-4
TGCGCCAGCAGCTCAACTGGGGCGACTAATGAAAAACTGTTTTTT
CASSSTGATNEKLFF
>-|TRBV4-2|-|TRBJ2-1
TGTGCCAGCAGCCAAGATATTCCCACCGCGGGGTACAATGAGCAGTTCTTC
CASSQDIPTAGYNEQFF
>-|TRBV30|-|TRBJ2-1
TGTGCCTGGAGTGTACTCGACTCTTCCAAGCAGTTCTTC
CAWSVLDSSKQFF
>-|TRBV3-1/TRBV3-2|-|TRBJ2-1
TGTGCCAGCAGCCTTGCCTTAGTAACCACTGAGCAGTTCTTC
CASSLALVTTEQFF
>-|TRBV5-1|-|TRBJ1-1
TGCGCCAGCAGCTTGCAGGAAAATACTGAAGCTTTCTTT
CASSLQENTEAFF
>-|TRBV5-4|-|TRBJ1-1
TGTGCCAGCAGCCCCCGACAGATATCGAACACTGAAGCTTTCTTT
CASSPRQISNTEAFF
>TRBD1|TRBV7-2|-|TRBJ1-6
TGTGCCAGCAGCCGCGGGACAGGACTAAATTCACCCCTCCACTTT
CASSRGTGLNSPLHF
>TRBD2|TRBV5-5|few|TRBJ2-5
TGTGCCAGCAGCCTGGGACTAGCGGGAGAAGAGACCCAGTACTTC
CASSLGLAGEETQYF